This section outlines one T cell receptor (beta chain) sequence together with its context. This specimen comes from a study of monozygotic twins with inflammatory bowel disease. CDR1 is MNHNS, CDR2 SASEGT, per germline. This CDR3 is built from 13 residues. TCRdb re-called the 5' RACE reads; one entry per CDR3 protein, DNA not given. Its listing shows 440,000 or so distinct CDR3 sequences. The sequencing sample was made of blood. The source of this sequence is a human donor with ulcerative colitis or Crohn's disease, or a healthy co-twin of an affected twin (not recorded which). This sequence joins TRBV6-1 and TRBJ1-1. The chain's CDR3 is CASSEVQSTEAFF.